This TCR beta chain was sequenced for a study of beta chain features in type 1 diabetes. Study results and limitations: Small HLA sub-analyses could not settle whether HLA shapes TCRB rearrangement. For Type 1 diabetes patients, all four CD4+ subsets carried TCRB CDR3s that were moderately but significantly shorter.

The germline CDR1 and CDR2 sequences are GTSNPN and SVGIG (reference sequence). This CDR3 comprises 16 residues. V lost 0 bases and J 2 bases, leaving 17 bases between the germline ends. In regard to this clone: Antigen unknown.

Expressed TCRB transcripts got sequenced, as all isolated RNA was reverse transcribed. Clones were read by immunoSEQ multiplex PCR, and TCRdb kept only the in-frame ones, dropping some. This sample has some 120,000 clones, with around a sixth found just once. The sequenced sample consisted of central memory CD4+ T cells from blood. This chain connects TRBV30 to TRBJ2-7; TRBD1 might be the D (6 bases). The receptor's source is a young man with type 1 diabetes. Here the CDR3 DNA reads TGTGCCTGGAGTGTACTAGGGGCAGGGGACCCCTACGAGCAGTACTTC. Protein product: CAWSVLGAGDPYEQYF.